The present T cell receptor (beta chain) was sequenced within a study of T cell responses to AZD1222 COVID-19 vaccine. Sequencing used immunoSEQ multiplex PCR; TCRdb keeps in-frame clones, though not all of them. The sample lists approximately 120,000 clones, 90% seen once, with approximately 7.5% in the top ten. The clonotype comes from an adult in good health. This specimen was peripheral blood, taken on day 0 of AZD1222 vaccination.

CDR3 DNA: TGTGCCAGCAGTCCGGGGACAGGGGATTCACCCCTCCACTTT. This sequence encodes CASSPGTGDSPLHF. This chain uses TRBV28 with TRBJ1-6, with 10 positions matching TRBD1. The length of the CDR3 is 14 residues. Germline V CDR1 and CDR2: MDHEN, SYDVKM. The ends lost 5 bases at V and 8 bases at J; junction bases unmatched: 3.